These 8 T cell receptor beta chains were all obtained from the same sample, sequenced in a study of identical twins. TCRdb analysed the 5' RACE reads with MiXCR anew, one entry per CDR3 protein. The sample lists 240,000 or so distinct CDR3 sequences, 9.5% to 15% occurring once. The same specimen was also included in a second study, on yellow fever vaccine responses in identical twins.

Sequencing was performed on memory (CD45RO+) T cells sorted from blood. These receptors were obtained from a woman between 18 and 30 years old in good health.

This clonotype was detected many times. The chain links TRBV12-3 or TRBV12-4 to TRBJ2-7; D is perhaps TRBD1 (5 bases). CDR3 size: 15 residues. Between the trimmed V and J ends, which lost 6 bases and 1 base, there was a span of 16 bases. CDR3 coding DNA: TGTGCCAGCAGCTTCCGAGCAGGGATATCCTACGAGCAGTACTTC. Translated, it gives CASSFRAGISYEQYF.

Many counts were recorded for this clonotype. The chain is built from TRBV12-3 or TRBV12-4 and TRBJ2-7; D is uncertain. The V and J ends lost 3 bases and 7 bases respectively, with 10 bases between them. The CDR3 extends over 12 amino acids. The CDR3 loop is CASSFPFREQYF. The CDR3 bases are TGTGCCAGCAGTTTTCCCTTTCGGGAGCAGTACTTC.

This clonotype came up many times. V usage is TRBV5-1 and J usage is TRBJ2-3; possibly TRBD2 for D (5 bases). The CDR3 has 14 amino acids. With 0 bases removed from V and 1 base from J, the gap between germline ends came to 6 bases. The germline V gene has CDR1 SGHRS and CDR2 YFSETQ. The CDR3 sequence: CASSLDSGTDTQYF. CDR3 nucleotide sequence: TGCGCCAGCAGCTTGGATAGCGGCACAGATACGCAGTATTTT.

The CDR3 is CSARLVRGTSSTDTQYF. The CDR3 DNA sequence: TGCAGTGCTAGGCTAGTTAGGGGGACCTCCAGCACAGATACGCAGTATTTT. V gene TRBV20-1 combines with J gene TRBJ2-3; maybe TRBD1 (6 bases). Trimming pared 3 bases from V and 0 bases from J, leaving 19 bases between. Germline V gene sequence: CDR1 DFQATT, CDR2 SNEGSKA (reference sequence). CDR3 length: 17 residues.

The sample holds a few counts of this clonotype. This chain uses TRBV5-6 with TRBJ2-7; 9 nucleotides line up with TRBD2. The junction had 14 bases not matched to a gene; V was cut back by 4 bases and J by 0 bases. The length of the CDR3 is 18 residues. The germline CDR1 and CDR2 sequences are SGHDT and YYEEEE. The CDR3 coding sequence is TGTGCCAGCAGCAGCCTAGCGGGGCGGATACTTAGCTCCTACGAGCAGTACTTC. It is translated as CASSSLAGRILSSYEQYF.

The rearrangement links TRBV12-3 or TRBV12-4 to TRBJ1-1; D may be TRBD1 (5 bases). This CDR3 is built from 13 residues. The V and J ends lost 6 bases and 6 bases respectively, with 14 bases between them. In nucleotides, the CDR3 is TGTGCCAGCAGCTTGGGGGGGTTTTCTGAAGCTTTCTTT. Protein sequence: CASSLGGFSEAFF.

The sample holds many counts of this clonotype. The J gene is TRBJ2-7, the V gene TRBV12-3 or TRBV12-4; 11 nucleotides align to TRBD2. The V gene end was trimmed by 6 bases and the J gene end by 9 bases; junction bases not matched to a gene: 7. The CDR3 is 13 amino acids. CDR3 region: CASSPTSGGVQYF. As DNA, the CDR3 is TGTGCCAGCAGCCCTACTAGCGGGGGCGTGCAGTACTTC.

This clonotype was picked up a small number of times. J is TRBJ2-3 and V is TRBV9; D is perhaps TRBD2 (6 bases). This CDR3 has 15 amino acids. Germline CDR1 SGDLS, CDR2 YYNGEE. V shed 0 bases and J shed 3 bases, with 11 bases lying between them. CDR3 nucleotide sequence: TGTGCCAGCAGCGTAGACCCGACTAGTACAGATACGCAGTATTTT. As protein: CASSVDPTSTDTQYF.